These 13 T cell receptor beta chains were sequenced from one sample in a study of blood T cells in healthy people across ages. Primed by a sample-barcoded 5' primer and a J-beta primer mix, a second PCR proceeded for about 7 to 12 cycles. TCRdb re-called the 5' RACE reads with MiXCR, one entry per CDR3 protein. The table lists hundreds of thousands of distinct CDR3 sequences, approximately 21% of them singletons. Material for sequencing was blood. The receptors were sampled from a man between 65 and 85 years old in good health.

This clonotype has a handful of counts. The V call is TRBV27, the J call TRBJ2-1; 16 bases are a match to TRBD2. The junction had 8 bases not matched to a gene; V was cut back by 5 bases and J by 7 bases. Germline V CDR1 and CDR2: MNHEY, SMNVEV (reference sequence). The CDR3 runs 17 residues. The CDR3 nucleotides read TGTGCCAGCAGTGCCGGGACTAGCGGGAGGGCCGGGAATGAGCAGTTCTTC. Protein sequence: CASSAGTSGRAGNEQFF.

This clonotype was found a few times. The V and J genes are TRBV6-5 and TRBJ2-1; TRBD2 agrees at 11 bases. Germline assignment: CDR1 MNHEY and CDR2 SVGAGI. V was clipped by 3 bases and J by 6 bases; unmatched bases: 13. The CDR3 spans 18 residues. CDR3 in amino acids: CASSYLSGRARVGNEQFF. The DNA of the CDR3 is TGTGCCAGCAGTTATCTTAGCGGGAGGGCCCGGGTAGGCAATGAGCAGTTCTTC.

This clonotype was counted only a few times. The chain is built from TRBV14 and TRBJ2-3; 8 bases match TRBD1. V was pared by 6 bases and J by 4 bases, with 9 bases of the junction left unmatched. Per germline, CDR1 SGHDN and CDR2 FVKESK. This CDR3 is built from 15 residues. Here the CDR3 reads CASSVGQGGADTQYF. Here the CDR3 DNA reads TGTGCCAGCAGTGTCGGACAGGGCGGAGCAGATACGCAGTATTTT.

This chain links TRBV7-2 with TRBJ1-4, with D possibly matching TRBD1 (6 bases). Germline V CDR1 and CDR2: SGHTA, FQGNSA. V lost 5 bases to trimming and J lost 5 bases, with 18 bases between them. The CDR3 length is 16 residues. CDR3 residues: CASSPTSGVVNEKLFF. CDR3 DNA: TGTGCCAGCAGCCCTACCTCAGGGGTTGTGAATGAAAAACTGTTTTTT.

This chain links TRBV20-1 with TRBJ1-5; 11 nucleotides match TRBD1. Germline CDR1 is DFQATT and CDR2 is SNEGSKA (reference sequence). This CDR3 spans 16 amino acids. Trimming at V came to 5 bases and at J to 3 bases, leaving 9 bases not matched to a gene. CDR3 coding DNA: TGCAGTGCTCAAAGCCGGGACAGGGGGGACAATCAGCCCCAGCATTTT. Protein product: CSAQSRDRGDNQPQHF.

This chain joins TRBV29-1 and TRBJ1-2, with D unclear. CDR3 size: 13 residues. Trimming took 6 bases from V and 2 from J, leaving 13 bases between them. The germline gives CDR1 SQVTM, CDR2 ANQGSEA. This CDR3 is CSVEPQVNYGYTF. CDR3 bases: TGCAGCGTCGAGCCTCAGGTGAACTATGGCTACACCTTC.

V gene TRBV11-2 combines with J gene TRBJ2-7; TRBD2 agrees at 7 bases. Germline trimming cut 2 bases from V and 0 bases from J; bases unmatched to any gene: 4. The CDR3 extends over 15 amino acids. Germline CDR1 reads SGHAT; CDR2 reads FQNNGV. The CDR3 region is CASSLRGSHSYEQYF. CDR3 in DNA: TGTGCCAGCAGCTTACGCGGGAGCCACTCCTACGAGCAGTACTTC.

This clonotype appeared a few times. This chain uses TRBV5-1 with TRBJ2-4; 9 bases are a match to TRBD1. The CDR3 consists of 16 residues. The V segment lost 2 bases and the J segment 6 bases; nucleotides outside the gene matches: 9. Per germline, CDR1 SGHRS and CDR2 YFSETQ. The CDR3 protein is CASSLSGTGRTNIQYF. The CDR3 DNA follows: TGCGCCAGCAGCTTAAGTGGGACAGGGAGGACAAACATTCAGTACTTC.

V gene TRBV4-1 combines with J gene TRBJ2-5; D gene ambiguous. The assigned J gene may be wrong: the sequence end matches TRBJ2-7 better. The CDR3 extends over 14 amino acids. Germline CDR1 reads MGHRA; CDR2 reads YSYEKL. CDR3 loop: CASSQGSYEYEQYF. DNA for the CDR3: TGCGCCAGCAGCCAAGGCAGTTACGAATACGAGCAGTACTTC.

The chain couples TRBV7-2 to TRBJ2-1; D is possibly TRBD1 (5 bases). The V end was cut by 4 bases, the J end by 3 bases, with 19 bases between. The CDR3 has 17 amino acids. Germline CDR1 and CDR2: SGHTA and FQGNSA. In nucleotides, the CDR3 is TGTGCCAGCAGCTCGAGCACAGGCTCTCTCTACTACAATGAGCAGTTCTTC. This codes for CASSSSTGSLYYNEQFF. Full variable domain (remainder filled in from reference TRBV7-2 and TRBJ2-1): GAGVSQSPSNKVTEKGKDVELRCDPISGHTALYWYRQSLGQGLEFLIYFQGNSAPDKSGLPSDRFSAERTGGSVSTLTIQRTQQEDSAVYLCASSSSTGSLYYNEQFFGPGTRLTVL.

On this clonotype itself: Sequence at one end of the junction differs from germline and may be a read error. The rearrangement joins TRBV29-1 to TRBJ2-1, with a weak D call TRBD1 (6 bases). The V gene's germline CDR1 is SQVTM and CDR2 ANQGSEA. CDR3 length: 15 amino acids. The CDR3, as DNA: TGCAGCGTTGACGGGCCCGGACAGACCTACAATGAGCGGTTCTTC. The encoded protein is CSVDGPGQTYNERFF.

In nucleotides, the CDR3 is TGTGCCAGCAGGGATGGGACAGGGGCAGTGGAGACCCAGTACTTC. Translation gives CASRDGTGAVETQYF. V is TRBV13 and J is TRBJ2-5, with 10 bases identical to TRBD1. The trim removed 6 bases at V and 5 bases at J, leaving 9 bases unmatched. The CDR3 consists of 15 residues. Germline V gives CDR1 PRHDT, CDR2 FYEKMQ (reference sequence). The variable domain in full, completed from reference TRBV13 and TRBJ2-5, reads AAGVIQSPRHLIKEKRETATLKCYPIPRHDTVYWYQQGPGQDPQFLISFYEKMQSDKGSIPDRFSAQQFSDYHSELNMSSLELGDSALYFCASRDGTGAVETQYFGPGTRLLVL.

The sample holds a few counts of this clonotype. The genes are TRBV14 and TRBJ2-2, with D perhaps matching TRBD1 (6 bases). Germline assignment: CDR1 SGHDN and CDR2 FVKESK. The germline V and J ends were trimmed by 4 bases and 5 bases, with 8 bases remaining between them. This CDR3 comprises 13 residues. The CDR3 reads CASSPGQTGELFF. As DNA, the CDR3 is TGTGCCAGCAGCCCAGGACAGACCGGGGAGCTGTTTTTT.